This record concerns one T cell receptor beta chain sequence. Its recognized antigen is unknown. Per-base qualities were not stored, and no clone one base away is much larger. CD8 naive samples were obtained by positive selection for CCR7 among CD45RO-negative cells, yielding a CD45RA+CCR7+ population from which TemRA cells were excluded. The donors were healthy, HIV-negative adults who had no recently reported acute infections or vaccinations. Only Caucasian adults living in Nashville, Tennessee, USA were represented among the donors. Blood was obtained by leukapheresis, after which PBMCs were separated by Ficoll-Histopaque density gradient centrifugation and cryopreserved in liquid nitrogen vapor phase. Analytical flow cytometry was used to check the purity and quantity of every magnetically sorted T cell population. Genomic DNA was isolated from every sorted fraction and measured by UV absorbance on a Nanodrop 2000c.

These data come from a study of shared clonotypes between healthy human individuals (dated by TCRdb to 2018 to 2020). Turning to the overall study: A few men and a couple of women, aged 18 to 49 years, made up the cohort. Each donor's leukapheresis produced roughly between roughly 0.9 and 9 billion PBMCs. To estimate repertoire size and how much clonotypes are shared between individuals, the study performed deep sequencing of blood TCR repertoires from a few healthy adults. Different laboratories and diverse techniques were used to prepare libraries and sequence TCR repertoires, to increase sequencing depth and limit assay-specific biases. For each donor, CD4 naive and CD4 memory were each run on three plates, CD8 naive on two plates, and CD8 memory on one plate. General conclusions and limits of the study: Incomplete sequencing was indicated by rarefaction of sorted-subset datasets, despite the large sequencing depth. When several donors were compared, the shared fraction of clonotypes was around 5.1% for naive CD4, around 3.6% for naive CD8, 2% to 2.5% for memory CD4, and around 0.4% for memory CD8. Based on pairwise subsampling, the degree of clonotype sharing among donors was expected to be affected by sequencing depth. Compared with non-shared clonotypes, the clonotypes found in all four sorted-subset donors had higher generation probabilities. Larger estimated clonotype richness was generally found for naive subsets than for memory subsets. The genetic and exposure-history diversity represented was limited by the small number of donors. Sampling was limited to blood, and TCR repertoires in tissue likely differ from TCR repertoires in blood.

Using the deep immunoSEQ assay, TCR CDR3 regions were amplified from genomic DNA by multiplex PCR. Genomic DNA extracted from each cell subset was distributed evenly over all wells of several immunoSEQ 96-well plates, and each plate served as one replicate. For sorted subsets, approximately 190 ng of genomic DNA, equivalent to about 30,000 T cell genomes, went into each replicate PCR. The purified libraries were quantified using a Qubit 3.0 fluorometer, sized with a Bioanalyzer 2100, and then quantified again using the KAPA Library Quantification kit. A separate single-read 150-cycle Illumina NextSeq 550 flow cell was used to sequence each immunoSEQ 96-well plate. The authors' pipeline ran thus. The immunoSEQ output contained only junctional sequences without quality scores, so filtering could not match that applied to full-length reads. Sequences were annotated with PyIR, a Python wrapper for IgBLAST v1.9, using IMGT germline references to assign V/J genes and CDR3. Reads were filtered out if the reads had weak V/J assignments (E-value above 1e-6), no CDR3, stop codons, out-of-frame junctions, or ambiguous translated residues. V3J clonotypes were defined as sequences sharing the same inferred V gene, J gene, and CDR3 amino acid sequence. The percentage overlap between two repertoires was calculated by dividing the number of shared unique clonotypes by the size of the smaller repertoire. RTK rarefaction, the Chao1 estimator, and Recon v2.1 estimates of unobserved clonotypes were used to assess repertoire richness. For all TCRbeta clonotypes obtained by the gDNA method from a handful of donors, generation probabilities were computed with OLGA. TCRdb stores this immuneACCESS table with in-frame sequences only. Part of the clones is absent; in the studies checked, under half of the shortfall reflects unresolved V genes, and no reason is known for the rest. V, J and clone size are those of that table, while D and trimming were read from the DNA. The sample table holds more than 2 million clones, of which 93% were seen once. Jointly, the top ten make up more than 1.5% of the sample.

The sequenced material came from naive CD8+ T cells from PBMCs. The sample's cell subset or site, from its label and the paper: CD45RA+CCR7+. This TCR was recovered from a man between 18 and 35 years old in good health. Some clones in this sample may be carry-over from other donors' samples.

The sequenced DNA is TGCGCCAGCAGCCAAGTAGAGGCGGGGAGCACAGATACGCAGTATTTT. Translated, this gives CASSQVEAGSTDTQYF. The sequence is built from TRBV4-1 and TRBJ2-3; TRBD2 is possibly the D segment (6 matching bases). CDR1 and CDR2, per the germline V gene, are MGHRA and YSYEKL. The CDR3 sequence holds 16 residues, the cysteine and phenylalanine included. Solely the CDR3 DNA is kept, with 48 bases framed from the first base. V drops 1 base and J drops 0 bases, leaving 11 bases in between.